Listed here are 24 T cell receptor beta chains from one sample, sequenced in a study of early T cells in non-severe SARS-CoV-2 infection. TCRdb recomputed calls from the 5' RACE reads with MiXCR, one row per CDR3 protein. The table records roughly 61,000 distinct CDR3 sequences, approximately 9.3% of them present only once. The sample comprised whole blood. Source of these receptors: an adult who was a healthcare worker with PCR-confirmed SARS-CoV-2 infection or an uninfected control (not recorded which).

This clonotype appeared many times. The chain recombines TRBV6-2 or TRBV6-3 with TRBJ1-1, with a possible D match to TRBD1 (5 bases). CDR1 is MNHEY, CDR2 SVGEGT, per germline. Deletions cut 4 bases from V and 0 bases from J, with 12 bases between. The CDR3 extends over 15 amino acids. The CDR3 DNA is TGTGCCAGCAGTTTGGACGGGGGAATGAACACTGAAGCTTTCTTT. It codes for CASSLDGGMNTEAFF.

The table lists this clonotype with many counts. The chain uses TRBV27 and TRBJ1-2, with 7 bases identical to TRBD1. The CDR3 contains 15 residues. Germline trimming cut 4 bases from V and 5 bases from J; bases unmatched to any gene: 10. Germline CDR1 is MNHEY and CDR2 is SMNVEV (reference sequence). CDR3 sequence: CASSSTGEWGYGYTF. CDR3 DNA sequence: TGTGCCAGCAGTTCTACAGGGGAATGGGGATATGGCTACACCTTC.

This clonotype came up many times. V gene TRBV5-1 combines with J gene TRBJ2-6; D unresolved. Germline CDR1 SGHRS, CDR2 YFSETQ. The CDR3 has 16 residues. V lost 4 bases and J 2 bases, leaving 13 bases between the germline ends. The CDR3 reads CASSLAPGTGANVLTF. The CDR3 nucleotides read TGCGCCAGCAGCCTGGCACCAGGAACTGGGGCCAACGTCCTGACTTTC.

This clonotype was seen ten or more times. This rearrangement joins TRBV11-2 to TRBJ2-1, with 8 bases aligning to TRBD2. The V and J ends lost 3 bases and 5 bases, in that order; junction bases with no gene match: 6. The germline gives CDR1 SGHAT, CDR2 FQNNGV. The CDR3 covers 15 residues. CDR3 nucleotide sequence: TGTGCCAGCAGCTTCACCGGGAGGGAGAACAATGAGCAGTTCTTC. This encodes CASSFTGRENNEQFF.

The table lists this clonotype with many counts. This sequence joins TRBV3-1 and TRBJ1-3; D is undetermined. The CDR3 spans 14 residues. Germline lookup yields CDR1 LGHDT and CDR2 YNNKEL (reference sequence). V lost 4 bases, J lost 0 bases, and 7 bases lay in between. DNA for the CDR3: TGTGCCAGCAGCCTGGACTTCTCTGGAAACACCATATATTTT. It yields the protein CASSLDFSGNTIYF. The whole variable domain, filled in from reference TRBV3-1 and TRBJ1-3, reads DTAVSQTPKYLVTQMGNDKSIKCEQNLGHDTMYWYKQDSKKFLKIMFSYNNKELIINETVPNRFSPKSPDKAHLNLHINSLELGDSAVYFCASSLDFSGNTIYFGEGSWLTVV.

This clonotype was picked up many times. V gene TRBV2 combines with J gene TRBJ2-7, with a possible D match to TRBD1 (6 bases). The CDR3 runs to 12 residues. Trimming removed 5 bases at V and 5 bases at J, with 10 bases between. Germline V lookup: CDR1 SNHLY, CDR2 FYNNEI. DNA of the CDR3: TGTGCCAGCAGTCACAGGGTCGACGAGCAGTACTTC. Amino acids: CASSHRVDEQYF.

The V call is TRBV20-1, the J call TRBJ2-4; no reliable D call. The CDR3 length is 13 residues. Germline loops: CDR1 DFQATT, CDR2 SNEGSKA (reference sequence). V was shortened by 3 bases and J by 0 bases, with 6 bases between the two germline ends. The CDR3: CSASEIAKNIQYF. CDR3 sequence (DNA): TGCAGTGCTAGTGAGATAGCCAAAAACATTCAGTACTTC.

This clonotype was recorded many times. CDR3 sequence (DNA): TGTGCCAGCTCACCGTCGCCAGAAGACGAGCAGTACTTC. Translation gives CASSPSPEDEQYF. The chain combines TRBV18 with TRBJ2-7, with unresolved D. CDR3 size: 13 residues. Germline V gene data show CDR1 as KGHSH and CDR2 as LQKENI. Between the trimmed V and J ends, which lost 3 bases and 5 bases, there was a span of 11 bases.

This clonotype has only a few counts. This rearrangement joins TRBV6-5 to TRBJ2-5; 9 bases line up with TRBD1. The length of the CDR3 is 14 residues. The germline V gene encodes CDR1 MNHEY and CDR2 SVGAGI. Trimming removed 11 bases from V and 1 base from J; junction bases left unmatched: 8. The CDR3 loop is CAGHRGQSQETQYF. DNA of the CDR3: TGTGCCGGACACAGGGGGCAAAGCCAAGAGACCCAGTACTTC.

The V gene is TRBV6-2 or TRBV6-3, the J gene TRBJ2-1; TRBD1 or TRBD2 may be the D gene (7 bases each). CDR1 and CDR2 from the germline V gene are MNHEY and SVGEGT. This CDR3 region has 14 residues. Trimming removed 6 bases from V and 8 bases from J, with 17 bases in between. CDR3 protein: CASSLGQAGDEQFF. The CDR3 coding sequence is TGTGCCAGCAGCCTCGGACAGGCGGGGGATGAGCAGTTCTTC.

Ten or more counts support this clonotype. The CDR3 DNA reads TGCAGTGCCAATCTCAGGGCCGCCCACGAGCAGTACTTC. Translating gives CSANLRAAHEQYF. The chain carries TRBV20-1 and TRBJ2-7; a weak D match, TRBD1 (5 bases). Looked up from germline, CDR1 is DFQATT and CDR2 is SNEGSKA (reference sequence). CDR3 length: 13 amino acids. V gave up 6 bases and J gave up 5 bases, with 17 bases separating them.

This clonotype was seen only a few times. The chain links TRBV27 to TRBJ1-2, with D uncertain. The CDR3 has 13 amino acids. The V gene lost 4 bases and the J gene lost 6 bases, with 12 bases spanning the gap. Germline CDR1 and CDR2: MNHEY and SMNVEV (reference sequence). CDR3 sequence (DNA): TGTGCCAGCAGTTCACAGTCAAGGGATGGCTACACCTTC. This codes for CASSSQSRDGYTF.

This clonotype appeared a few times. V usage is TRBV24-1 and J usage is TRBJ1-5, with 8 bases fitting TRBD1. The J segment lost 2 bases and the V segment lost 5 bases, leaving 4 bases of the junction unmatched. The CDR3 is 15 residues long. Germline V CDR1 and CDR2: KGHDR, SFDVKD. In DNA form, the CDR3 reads TGTGCCACCAGTGCGCCGGGACAGGGCAATCAGCCCCAGCATTTT. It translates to CATSAPGQGNQPQHF.

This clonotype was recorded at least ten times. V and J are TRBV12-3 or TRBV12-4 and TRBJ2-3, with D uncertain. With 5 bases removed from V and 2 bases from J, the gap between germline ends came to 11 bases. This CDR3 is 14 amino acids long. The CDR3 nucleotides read TGTGCCAGCAGTCAAGAGGTTTACACAGATACGCAGTATTTT. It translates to CASSQEVYTDTQYF.

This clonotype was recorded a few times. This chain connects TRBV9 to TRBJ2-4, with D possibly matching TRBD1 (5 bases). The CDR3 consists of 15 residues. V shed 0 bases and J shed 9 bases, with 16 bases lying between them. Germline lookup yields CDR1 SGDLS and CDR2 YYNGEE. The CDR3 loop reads CASSVGVTANSIQYF. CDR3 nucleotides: TGTGCCAGCAGCGTAGGCGTGACAGCGAATAGCATTCAGTACTTC.

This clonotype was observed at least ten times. The CDR3 loop reads CASSPRTQGAREKLFF. CDR3 DNA: TGTGCCAGCAGCCCACGAACGCAGGGGGCGAGGGAAAAACTGTTTTTT. The V and J genes are TRBV7-2 and TRBJ1-4, with 8 bases identical to TRBD1. Germline lookup yields CDR1 SGHTA and CDR2 FQGNSA. V was clipped by 5 bases and J by 8 bases; unmatched bases: 13. The CDR3 totals 16 residues.

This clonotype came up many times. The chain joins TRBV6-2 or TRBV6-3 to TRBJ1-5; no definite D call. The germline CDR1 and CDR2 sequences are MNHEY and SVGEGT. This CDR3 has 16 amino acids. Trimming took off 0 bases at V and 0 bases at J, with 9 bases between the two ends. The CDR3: CASSYSGVYSNQPQHF. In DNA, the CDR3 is TGTGCCAGCAGTTACTCCGGGGTCTATAGCAATCAGCCCCAGCATTTT.

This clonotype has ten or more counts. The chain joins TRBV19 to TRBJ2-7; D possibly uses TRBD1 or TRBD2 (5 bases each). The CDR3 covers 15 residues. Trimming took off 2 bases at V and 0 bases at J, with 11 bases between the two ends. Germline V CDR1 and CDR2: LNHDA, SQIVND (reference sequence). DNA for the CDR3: TGTGCCAGTAGTATAAGGGACGGATTCTCCTACGAGCAGTACTTC. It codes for CASSIRDGFSYEQYF.

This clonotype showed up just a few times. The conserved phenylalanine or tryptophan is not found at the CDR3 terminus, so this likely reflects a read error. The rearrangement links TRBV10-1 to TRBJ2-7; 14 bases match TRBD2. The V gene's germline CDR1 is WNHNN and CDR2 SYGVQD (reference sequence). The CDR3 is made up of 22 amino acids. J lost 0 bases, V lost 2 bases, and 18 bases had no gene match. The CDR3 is CASSEPLSQGQGLAGDSYEQYS. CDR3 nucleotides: TGCGCCAGCAGTGAGCCCCTCTCCCAGGGGCAGGGACTAGCGGGAGACTCCTACGAGCAGTACTCC.

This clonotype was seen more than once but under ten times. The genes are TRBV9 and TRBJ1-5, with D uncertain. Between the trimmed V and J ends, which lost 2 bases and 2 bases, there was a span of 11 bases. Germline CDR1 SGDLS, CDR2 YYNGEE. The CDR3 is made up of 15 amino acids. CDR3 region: CASSVDSGGNQPQHF. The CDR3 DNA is TGTGCCAGCAGCGTTGATTCAGGTGGCAATCAGCCCCAGCATTTT.

The CDR3, as DNA: TGTGCCAGCTCACGTCAACCGGGACCACAAGAGACCCAGTACTTC. It codes for CASSRQPGPQETQYF. The chain carries TRBV18 and TRBJ2-5, with D perhaps given as TRBD1 or TRBD2 (5 bases each). The germline V gene has CDR1 KGHSH and CDR2 LQKENI. This CDR3 has 15 amino acids. V lost 4 bases, J lost 2 bases, and 14 bases lay in between.

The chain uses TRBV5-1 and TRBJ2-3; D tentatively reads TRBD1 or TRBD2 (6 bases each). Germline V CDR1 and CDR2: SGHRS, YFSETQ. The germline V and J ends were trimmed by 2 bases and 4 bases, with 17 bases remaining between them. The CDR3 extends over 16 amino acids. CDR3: CASSLLGEGGSDTQYF. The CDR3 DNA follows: TGCGCCAGCAGCTTATTGGGCGAGGGGGGATCAGATACGCAGTATTTT.

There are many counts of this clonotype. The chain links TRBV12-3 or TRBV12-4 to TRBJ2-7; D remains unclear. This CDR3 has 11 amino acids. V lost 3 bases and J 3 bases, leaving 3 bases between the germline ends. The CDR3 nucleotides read TGTGCCAGCAGTTTTCTCTACGAGCAGTACTTC. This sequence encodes CASSFLYEQYF.

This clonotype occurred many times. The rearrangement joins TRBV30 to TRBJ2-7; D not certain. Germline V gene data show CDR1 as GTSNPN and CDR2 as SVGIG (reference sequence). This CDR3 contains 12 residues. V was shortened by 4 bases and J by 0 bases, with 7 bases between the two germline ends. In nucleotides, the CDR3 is TGTGCCTGGACACCCGGCTCCTACGAGCAGTACTTC. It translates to CAWTPGSYEQYF.